This T cell receptor (beta chain) was obtained from a study of cytomegalovirus exposure and HLA in healthy donors. General study findings and limits: Later work found most CMV-associated TCR beta chains apparently HLA-restricted. Reportedly, diagnosis of cytomegalovirus status by the classifier showed high specificity and sensitivity.

This PCR relied on a set of 60 Vbeta primers and 13 Jbeta primers. TCRdb's copy holds only in-frame clones and misses some; the assay was immunoSEQ multiplex PCR. This sample has a few hundred thousand clones, with 70% to 80% found just once. Points on this clone: Its target is unknown.

Unrecorded immune exposures were likely, despite nominal health at sampling. V was trimmed by 4 bases and J by 2 bases, leaving 3 bases between them. CDR1 is SNHLY, CDR2 FYNNEI, per germline. The CDR3 is 11 residues long. This TCR derives from a woman in her twenties or thirties in good health and CMV-seronegative. This chain uses TRBV2 with TRBJ2-7; no clear D gene. Sequenced sample: PBMCs. The CDR3 DNA is TGTGCCAGCAGTGTAGCCTACGAGCAGTACTTC. It yields the protein CASSVAYEQYF. The full variable domain, rest sourced from reference TRBV2 and TRBJ2-7, is EPEVTQTPSHQVTQMGQEVILRCVPISNHLYFYWYRQILGQKVEFLVSFYNNEISEKSEIFDDQFSVERPDGSNFTLKIRSTKLEDSAMYFCASSVAYEQYFGPGTRLTVT.